The rows below give T cell receptor beta chains drawn from one sample of a study of patients and donors after allogeneic stem cell transplantation. TCRdb re-called the RT-PCR reads through MiXCR, storing one row per CDR3 protein. Among under 30,000 distinct CDR3 sequences listed, about 8% were seen once. The material sequenced was blood, either unsorted or a sorted T cell fraction (not recorded which). The receptors derive from a human donor who was either an allogeneic HSCT recipient or a stem cell or donor lymphocyte infusion donor (not recorded which). It is not recorded whose cells these are; they may come from a transplant donor. The CDR3 runs from the conserved cysteine through the conserved F or W. A D gene is named only where the DNA matches it firmly. Some rows have no size entry. The others give once, few or many, or a class for an expanded clone.

v_call: TRBV6-5; j_call: TRBJ1-2; clone_size: few; d_call: -; cdr3_nt: TGTGCCAGCAGGACAGGATATGGCTACACCTTC; cdr3_aa: CASRTGYGYTF
v_call: TRBV28; j_call: TRBJ1-4; clone_size: many; d_call: TRBD1; cdr3_nt: TGTGCCAGCAAAAGGACAGGGGGCGCGGAAAAACTGTTTTTT; cdr3_aa: CASKRTGGAEKLFF
v_call: TRBV28; j_call: TRBJ2-1; clone_size: many; d_call: TRBD2; cdr3_nt: TGTGCCAGCGGCTCCGGGGCGGGAGGGCCATACAATGAGCAGTTCTTC; cdr3_aa: CASGSGAGGPYNEQFF
v_call: TRBV7-9; j_call: TRBJ1-2; clone_size: many; d_call: TRBD1; cdr3_nt: TGTGCCAGCAGCCCTCACGGGACAGGGGAAAACTATGGCTACACCTTC; cdr3_aa: CASSPHGTGENYGYTF
v_call: TRBV6-1; j_call: TRBJ2-2; clone_size: few; d_call: -; cdr3_nt: TGTGCCAGCAAATTGGACAGCAACACCGGGGAGCTGTTTTTT; cdr3_aa: CASKLDSNTGELFF
v_call: TRBV7-9; j_call: TRBJ2-1; clone_size: many; d_call: TRBD2; cdr3_nt: TGTGCCAGCAGCTTTAGCGGGAGGGCCAGGAATGAGCAGTTCTTC; cdr3_aa: CASSFSGRARNEQFF
v_call: TRBV6-2/TRBV6-3; j_call: TRBJ1-3; clone_size: -; d_call: -; cdr3_nt: TGTGCCAGCAGGGCCCTCGGAGCTGGAAACACCATATATTTT; cdr3_aa: CASRALGAGNTIYF
v_call: TRBV18; j_call: TRBJ1-3; clone_size: few; d_call: -; cdr3_nt: TGTGCCAGCTCCCCCGTCATCGCGCAGGTAGCCGCTGGAAACACCATATATTTT; cdr3_aa: CASSPVIAQVAAGNTIYF
v_call: TRBV5-1; j_call: TRBJ2-3; clone_size: many; d_call: -; cdr3_nt: TGCGCCAGCAGGCTGTGGGGATCAACTAGCACAGATACGCAGTATTTT; cdr3_aa: CASRLWGSTSTDTQYF
v_call: TRBV4-1; j_call: TRBJ1-2; clone_size: many; d_call: -; cdr3_nt: TGCGCCAGCAGCCAAGCTAGGGGGATACGGTCGCATGGCTACACCTTC; cdr3_aa: CASSQARGIRSHGYTF
v_call: TRBV7-2; j_call: TRBJ1-1; clone_size: many; d_call: TRBD1; cdr3_nt: TGTGCCAGCAGCCGACCGACAGGGGGCACTGAAGCTTTCTTT; cdr3_aa: CASSRPTGGTEAFF
v_call: TRBV7-9; j_call: TRBJ1-4; clone_size: few; d_call: -; cdr3_nt: TGTGCCAGCAGCATCAGAAGACAGGTTAATGAAAAACTGTTTTTT; cdr3_aa: CASSIRRQVNEKLFF
v_call: TRBV15; j_call: TRBJ1-1; clone_size: many; d_call: -; cdr3_nt: TGTGCCACCAGCAGAGAGGGGTTCGGTGAAGCTTTCTTT; cdr3_aa: CATSREGFGEAFF
v_call: TRBV20-1; j_call: TRBJ2-3; clone_size: few; d_call: -; cdr3_nt: TGCAGTGCTAGAGATAAGGATACGCAGTATTTT; cdr3_aa: CSARDKDTQYF
v_call: TRBV7-6; j_call: TRBJ1-5; clone_size: -; d_call: TRBD1; cdr3_nt: TGTGCCAGCAGCCGGACAGGCCACAATCAGCCCCAGCATTTT; cdr3_aa: CASSRTGHNQPQHF
v_call: TRBV19; j_call: TRBJ2-7; clone_size: few; d_call: -; cdr3_nt: TGTGCCAGTAGTACCGGACTTGGAAACGAGCAGTACTTC; cdr3_aa: CASSTGLGNEQYF
v_call: TRBV5-1; j_call: TRBJ2-2; clone_size: many; d_call: -; cdr3_nt: TGCGCCAGCAGCTTAAATTGGCTGAACACCGGGGAGCTGTTTTTT; cdr3_aa: CASSLNWLNTGELFF
v_call: TRBV3-1; j_call: TRBJ2-3; clone_size: few; d_call: TRBD1; cdr3_nt: TGTGCCAGCAGCCACGACTTAGGACAGGGATTCACAGATACGCAGTATTTT; cdr3_aa: CASSHDLGQGFTDTQYF
v_call: TRBV10-3; j_call: TRBJ2-3; clone_size: many; d_call: TRBD1; cdr3_nt: TGTGCCATCACCGGGACAGGGTCTCCAGATACGCAGTATTTT; cdr3_aa: CAITGTGSPDTQYF
v_call: TRBV6-1; j_call: TRBJ2-3; clone_size: few; d_call: -; cdr3_nt: TGTGCCAGCAGCCGGAGACGCTCGAGTGGAAGCCACACAGATACGCAGTATTTT; cdr3_aa: CASSRRRSSGSHTDTQYF
v_call: TRBV19; j_call: TRBJ2-1; clone_size: -; d_call: TRBD2; cdr3_nt: TGTGCCAGTAGTCCCTGGACTAGCGGGAGAAATGAGCAGTTCTTC; cdr3_aa: CASSPWTSGRNEQFF
v_call: TRBV5-1; j_call: TRBJ2-1; clone_size: many; d_call: -; cdr3_nt: TGCGCCAGCAGCTTGGCCCAGGTTAGCTTCAATGAGCAGTTCTTC; cdr3_aa: CASSLAQVSFNEQFF
v_call: TRBV20-1; j_call: TRBJ1-2; clone_size: -; d_call: -; cdr3_nt: TGCAGTGCTATACGACACACAGGGAACTATGGCTACACCTTC; cdr3_aa: CSAIRHTGNYGYTF
v_call: TRBV7-9; j_call: TRBJ1-1; clone_size: few; d_call: -; cdr3_nt: TGTGCCAGCAGCCCCCAGGGAAGGATTCGGTCTGAAGCTTTCTTT; cdr3_aa: CASSPQGRIRSEAFF
v_call: TRBV24-1; j_call: TRBJ2-5; clone_size: few; d_call: -; cdr3_nt: TGTGCCACCCGGGGAGAAGAGACCCAGTACTTC; cdr3_aa: CATRGEETQYF
v_call: TRBV6-1; j_call: TRBJ1-1; clone_size: many; d_call: -; cdr3_nt: TGTGCCAGCACGACAGAAATCTGGGCTGAAGCTTTCTTT; cdr3_aa: CASTTEIWAEAFF
v_call: TRBV20-1; j_call: TRBJ2-5; clone_size: many; d_call: -; cdr3_nt: TGCAGTGCTAGAGGGGGACAAGTGTACCAAGAGACCCAGTACTTC; cdr3_aa: CSARGGQVYQETQYF
v_call: TRBV28; j_call: TRBJ1-2; clone_size: -; d_call: -; cdr3_nt: TGTGCCAGCAGTTTGTTCCGCCTGCTCGCCGGCTACACCTTC; cdr3_aa: CASSLFRLLAGYTF
v_call: TRBV11-2; j_call: TRBJ2-3; clone_size: many; d_call: -; cdr3_nt: TGTGCCAGCAGCCGAAACAGGGCAGATACGCAGTATTTT; cdr3_aa: CASSRNRADTQYF
v_call: TRBV2; j_call: TRBJ2-3; clone_size: medium-sized; d_call: TRBD2; cdr3_nt: TGTGCCAGCAGTGAAAGGTCTAGCGGGATGACAGATACGCAGTATTTT; cdr3_aa: CASSERSSGMTDTQYF
v_call: TRBV18; j_call: TRBJ1-3; clone_size: -; d_call: TRBD1; cdr3_nt: TGTGCCAGCTCACCACGGGGAGACAGGGCCGAGAACACCATATATTTT; cdr3_aa: CASSPRGDRAENTIYF
v_call: TRBV7-9; j_call: TRBJ1-1; clone_size: many; d_call: -; cdr3_nt: TGTGCCAGCAGAGACGGGGGAAACACTGAAGCTTTCTTT; cdr3_aa: CASRDGGNTEAFF
v_call: TRBV7-9; j_call: TRBJ1-2; clone_size: many; d_call: TRBD1; cdr3_nt: TGTGCCAGCAAAGTACAAGGGACAGACTATGGCTACACCTTC; cdr3_aa: CASKVQGTDYGYTF
v_call: TRBV18; j_call: TRBJ2-4; clone_size: many; d_call: -; cdr3_nt: TGTGCCAGCTCACCTCTGCCAGCCAAAAACATTCAGTACTTC; cdr3_aa: CASSPLPAKNIQYF
v_call: TRBV7-9; j_call: TRBJ1-1; clone_size: -; d_call: -; cdr3_nt: TGTGCCAGCAGCTCGACGCAGGGAATTCCTAGGTTGGCTTTCTTT; cdr3_aa: CASSSTQGIPRLAFF
v_call: TRBV18; j_call: TRBJ1-4; clone_size: few; d_call: -; cdr3_nt: TGTGCCAGCGCAGCAGGTTGGGCGGCTAATGAAAAACTGTTTTTT; cdr3_aa: CASAAGWAANEKLFF
v_call: TRBV6-5; j_call: TRBJ1-6; clone_size: -; d_call: -; cdr3_nt: TGTGCCAGCAGTTACGCATCCGGGACACTAAATTCACCCCTCCACTTT; cdr3_aa: CASSYASGTLNSPLHF
v_call: TRBV7-2; j_call: TRBJ1-5; clone_size: many; d_call: TRBD1; cdr3_nt: TGTGCCAGCAGCTTACGGACAGGCCGGGGCCAGCCCCAGCATTTT; cdr3_aa: CASSLRTGRGQPQHF
v_call: TRBV5-6; j_call: TRBJ2-3; clone_size: few; d_call: -; cdr3_nt: TGTGCCAGCAGCGCTTACTCGGCAGATACGCAGTATTTT; cdr3_aa: CASSAYSADTQYF
v_call: TRBV7-9; j_call: TRBJ1-1; clone_size: many; d_call: -; cdr3_nt: TGTGCCAGCAGCCAAGCCCCGGGGACTGAAGCTTTCTTT; cdr3_aa: CASSQAPGTEAFF
v_call: TRBV20-1; j_call: TRBJ2-1; clone_size: few; d_call: TRBD2; cdr3_nt: TGCAGTGCTAGTAGCGGGAGCGGAGGCAATGAGCAGTTCTTC; cdr3_aa: CSASSGSGGNEQFF
v_call: TRBV6-5; j_call: TRBJ1-2; clone_size: many; d_call: TRBD1; cdr3_nt: TGTGCCAGCAGTTACTCCGGCAGGGGGGGCTATGGCTACACCTTC; cdr3_aa: CASSYSGRGGYGYTF
v_call: TRBV7-9; j_call: TRBJ1-1; clone_size: -; d_call: -; cdr3_nt: TGTGCCAGCAGCTTAGATAGGCAGGAAGCTTTCTTT; cdr3_aa: CASSLDRQEAFF
v_call: TRBV21-1; j_call: TRBJ2-3; clone_size: -; d_call: -; cdr3_nt: TGTGCCAGCAGCAAAGTTGACTACCACCATAGCACAGATACGCAGTATTTT; cdr3_aa: CASSKVDYHHSTDTQYF
v_call: TRBV5-1; j_call: TRBJ1-1; clone_size: medium-sized; d_call: -; cdr3_nt: TGCGCCAGCAGCGCGATACAGGGCAGGAACACTGAAGCTTTCTTT; cdr3_aa: CASSAIQGRNTEAFF
v_call: TRBV18; j_call: TRBJ1-1; clone_size: -; d_call: -; cdr3_nt: TGTGCCAGCTCCCGAGGGGCTGAAGCTTTCTTT; cdr3_aa: CASSRGAEAFF
v_call: TRBV11-2; j_call: TRBJ2-7; clone_size: -; d_call: -; cdr3_nt: TGTGCCAGCAGCTTACAGGTAACGAGCTACGAGCAGTACTTC; cdr3_aa: CASSLQVTSYEQYF
v_call: TRBV6-1; j_call: TRBJ2-1; clone_size: -; d_call: -; cdr3_nt: TGTGCCAGCAGTGAAGAGCCAGGTAGCGGTCGGGGGGCCTCCTACAATGAGCAGTTCTTC; cdr3_aa: CASSEEPGSGRGASYNEQFF
v_call: TRBV4-2; j_call: TRBJ2-1; clone_size: once; d_call: -; cdr3_nt: TGTGCCAGCAGCCACCATTTGGGGGAGGAATACAATGAGCAGTTCTTC; cdr3_aa: CASSHHLGEEYNEQFF
v_call: TRBV2; j_call: TRBJ2-7; clone_size: few; d_call: TRBD2; cdr3_nt: TGTGCCAGCAGGGCTAGCGGGGGTTCCTACGAGCAGTACTTC; cdr3_aa: CASRASGGSYEQYF
v_call: TRBV6-5; j_call: TRBJ2-7; clone_size: -; d_call: TRBD2; cdr3_nt: TGTGCCAGCAGTTCCTCGGGGGGGTCTTACTACGAGCAGTACTTC; cdr3_aa: CASSSSGGSYYEQYF
v_call: TRBV5-1; j_call: TRBJ1-2; clone_size: -; d_call: TRBD1; cdr3_nt: TGCGCCAGCAGCTTTGGACAGGGGGCCTATGGCTACACCTTC; cdr3_aa: CASSFGQGAYGYTF
v_call: TRBV5-6; j_call: TRBJ2-3; clone_size: few; d_call: -; cdr3_nt: TGTGCCAGCAGCTTGGTTAGCGCAACAGATACGCAGTATTTT; cdr3_aa: CASSLVSATDTQYF
v_call: TRBV9; j_call: TRBJ2-1; clone_size: many; d_call: -; cdr3_nt: TGTGCCAGCAGCGTAGAGAGATGGTCCTACAATGAGCAGTTCTTC; cdr3_aa: CASSVERWSYNEQFF
v_call: TRBV13; j_call: TRBJ2-5; clone_size: -; d_call: -; cdr3_nt: TGTGCCAGCTTATCTGAGGCGGGGACCCAGTACTTC; cdr3_aa: CASLSEAGTQYF
v_call: TRBV28; j_call: TRBJ2-1; clone_size: many; d_call: TRBD2; cdr3_nt: TGTGCCAGCAGCATCATCGGGGGGGGACTCGATGAGCAGTTCTTC; cdr3_aa: CASSIIGGGLDEQFF
v_call: TRBV7-6; j_call: TRBJ2-7; clone_size: many; d_call: -; cdr3_nt: TGTGCCAGCAGCTTAGCAACAGGCTACGAGCAGTACTTC; cdr3_aa: CASSLATGYEQYF
v_call: TRBV5-1; j_call: TRBJ2-3; clone_size: many; d_call: TRBD2; cdr3_nt: TGCGCCAGCAGCTTGGCGAGGACTAGCGGGACTCTGGCCCGCACAGATACGCAGTATTTT; cdr3_aa: CASSLARTSGTLARTDTQYF
v_call: TRBV7-3; j_call: TRBJ2-2; clone_size: -; d_call: TRBD1; cdr3_nt: TGTGCCAGCAGCCCACAGGGGGCTCGGGAGCTGTTTTTT; cdr3_aa: CASSPQGARELFF
v_call: TRBV10-3; j_call: TRBJ1-2; clone_size: -; d_call: TRBD1; cdr3_nt: TGTGCCATCAGTGATTCCAGGGGGTTCTATGGCTACACCTTC; cdr3_aa: CAISDSRGFYGYTF